Sequencing of this T cell receptor beta chain was carried out in a study of T cell responses to AZD1222 COVID-19 vaccine. Overall study findings and caveats: Scientists sampled the repertoires only once the peak T cell response had passed. Donors skewed white British and female; clonal diversity was possibly underestimated.

Sequenced by immunoSEQ multiplex PCR; TCRdb stores in-frame clones only, minus some. The sample lists fewer than 150,000 clones, approximately 86% occurring once. This clone ranks as medium-sized. Antigen specificity is unknown. The germline CDR1 and CDR2 sequences are SNHLY and FYNNEI. The V end was cut by 6 bases, the J end by 5 bases, with 8 bases between. The CDR3 loop spans 11 amino acids. Material: peripheral blood, obtained 28 days after the second AZD1222 dose. The TCR was taken from an adult who received the AZD1222 COVID-19 vaccine. The chain is built from TRBV2 and TRBJ2-7; D gene uncertain. CDR3 in amino acids: CASRRKDEQYF. The DNA of the CDR3 is TGTGCCAGCAGAAGAAAGGACGAGCAGTACTTC.